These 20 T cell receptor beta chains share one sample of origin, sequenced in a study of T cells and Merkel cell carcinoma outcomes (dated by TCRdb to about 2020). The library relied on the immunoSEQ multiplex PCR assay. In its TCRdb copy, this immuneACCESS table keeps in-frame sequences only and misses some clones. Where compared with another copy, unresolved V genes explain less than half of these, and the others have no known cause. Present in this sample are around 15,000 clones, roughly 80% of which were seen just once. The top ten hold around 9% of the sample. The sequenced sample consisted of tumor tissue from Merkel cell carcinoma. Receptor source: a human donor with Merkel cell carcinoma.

CDR3 residues: CASRGGDSNQPQHF. The DNA for the CDR3 is TGTGCCAGCAGGGGGGGCGATAGCAATCAGCCCCAGCATTTT. The chain couples TRBV6-5 to TRBJ1-5; possibly TRBD1 for D (6 bases). Trimming shortened V by 6 bases and J by 0 bases, and 9 bases separated the two germline ends. Germline V gene sequence: CDR1 MNHEY, CDR2 SVGAGI. This CDR3 contains 14 residues.

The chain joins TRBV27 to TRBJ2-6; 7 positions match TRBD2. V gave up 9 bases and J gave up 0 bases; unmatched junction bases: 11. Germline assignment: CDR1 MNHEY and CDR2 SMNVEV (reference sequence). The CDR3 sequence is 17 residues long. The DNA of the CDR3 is TGTGCCAGGGGGGGGACTATTGGGCGCTCTGGGGCCAACGTCCTGACTTTC. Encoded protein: CARGGTIGRSGANVLTF.

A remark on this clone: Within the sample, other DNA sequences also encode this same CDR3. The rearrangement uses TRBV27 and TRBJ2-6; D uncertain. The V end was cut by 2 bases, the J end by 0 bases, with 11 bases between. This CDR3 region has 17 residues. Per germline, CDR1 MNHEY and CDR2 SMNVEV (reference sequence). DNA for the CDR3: TGTGCCAGCAGTTTAAAGGATCCTCGCTCTGGGGCCAACGTCCTGACTTTC. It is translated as CASSLKDPRSGANVLTF.

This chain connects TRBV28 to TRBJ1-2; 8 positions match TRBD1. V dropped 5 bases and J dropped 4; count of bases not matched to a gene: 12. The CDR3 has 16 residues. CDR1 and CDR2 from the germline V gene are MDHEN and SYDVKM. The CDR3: CASSTPGGGNFYGYTF. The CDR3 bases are TGTGCCAGCAGTACCCCAGGGGGCGGAAATTTCTATGGCTACACCTTC.

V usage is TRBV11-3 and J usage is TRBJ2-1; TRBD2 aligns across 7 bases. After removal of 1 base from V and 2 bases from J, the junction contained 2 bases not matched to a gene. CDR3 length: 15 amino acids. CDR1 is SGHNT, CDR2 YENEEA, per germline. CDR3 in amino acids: CASSLGAGAYNEQFF. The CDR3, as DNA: TGTGCCAGCAGCTTAGGGGCGGGGGCCTACAATGAGCAGTTCTTC.

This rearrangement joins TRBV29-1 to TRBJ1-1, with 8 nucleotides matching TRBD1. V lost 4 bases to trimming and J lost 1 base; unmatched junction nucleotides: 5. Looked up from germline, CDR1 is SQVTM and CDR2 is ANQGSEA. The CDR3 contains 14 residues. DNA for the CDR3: TGCAGCGTTGCCGCCGGGACAGGGAACACTGAAGCTTTCTTT. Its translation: CSVAAGTGNTEAFF.

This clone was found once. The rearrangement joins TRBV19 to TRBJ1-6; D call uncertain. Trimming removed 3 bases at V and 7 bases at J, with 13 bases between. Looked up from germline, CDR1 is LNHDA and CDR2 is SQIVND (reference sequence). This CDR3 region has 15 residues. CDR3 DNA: TGTGCCAGTAGTATGAGGTCGGACCAAAATTCACCCCTCCACTTT. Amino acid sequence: CASSMRSDQNSPLHF. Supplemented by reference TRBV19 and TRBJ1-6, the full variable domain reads DGGITQSPKYLFRKEGQNVTLSCEQNLNHDAMYWYRQDPGQGLRLIYYSQIVNDFQKGDIAEGYSVSREKKESFPLTVTSAQKNPTAFYLCASSMRSDQNSPLHFGNGTRLTVT.

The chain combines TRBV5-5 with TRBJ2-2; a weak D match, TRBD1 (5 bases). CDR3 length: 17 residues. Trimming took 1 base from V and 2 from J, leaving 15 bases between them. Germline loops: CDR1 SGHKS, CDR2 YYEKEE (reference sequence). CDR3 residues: CASSLQGYFSNTGELFF. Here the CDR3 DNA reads TGTGCCAGCAGCTTGCAGGGTTACTTCTCAAACACCGGGGAGCTGTTTTTT.

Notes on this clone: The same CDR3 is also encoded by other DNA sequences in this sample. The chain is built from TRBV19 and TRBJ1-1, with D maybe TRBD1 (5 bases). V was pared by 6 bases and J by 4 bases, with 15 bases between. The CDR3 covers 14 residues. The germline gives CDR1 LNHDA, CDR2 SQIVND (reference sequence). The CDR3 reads CASSIGRGFTEAFF. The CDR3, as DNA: TGTGCCAGTAGCATCGGGAGGGGATTCACTGAAGCTTTCTTT.

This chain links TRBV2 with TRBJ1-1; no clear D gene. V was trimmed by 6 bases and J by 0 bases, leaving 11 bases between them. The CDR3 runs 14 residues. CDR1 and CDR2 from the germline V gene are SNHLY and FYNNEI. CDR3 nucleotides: TGTGCCAGCAGGCTCGGACTGTTGAACACTGAAGCTTTCTTT. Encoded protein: CASRLGLLNTEAFF.

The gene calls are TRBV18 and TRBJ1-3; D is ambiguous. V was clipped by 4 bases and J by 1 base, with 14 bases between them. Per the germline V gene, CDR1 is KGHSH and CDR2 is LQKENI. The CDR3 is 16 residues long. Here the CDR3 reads CASSRYSGRSGNTIYF. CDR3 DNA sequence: TGTGCCAGCTCACGATACTCGGGGAGGTCTGGAAACACCATATATTTT.

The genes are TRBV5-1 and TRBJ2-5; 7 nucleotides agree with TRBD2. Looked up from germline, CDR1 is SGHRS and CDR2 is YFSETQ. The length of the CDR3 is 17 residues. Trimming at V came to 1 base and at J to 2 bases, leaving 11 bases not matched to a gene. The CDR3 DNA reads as TGCGCCAGCAGCTTGCCTCTAGCTAGCGGAGCACAAGAGACCCAGTACTTC. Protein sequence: CASSLPLASGAQETQYF.

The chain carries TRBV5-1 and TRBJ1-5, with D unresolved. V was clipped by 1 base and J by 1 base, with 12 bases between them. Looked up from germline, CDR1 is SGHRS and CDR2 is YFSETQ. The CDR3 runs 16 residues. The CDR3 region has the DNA TGCGCCAGCAGCTTGAGTGGCCTTGGGAGCAATCAGCCCCAGCATTTT. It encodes CASSLSGLGSNQPQHF.

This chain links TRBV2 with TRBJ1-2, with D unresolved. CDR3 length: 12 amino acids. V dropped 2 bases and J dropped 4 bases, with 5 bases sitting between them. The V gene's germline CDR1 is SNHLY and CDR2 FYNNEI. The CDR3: CASSEWPYGYTF. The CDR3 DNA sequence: TGTGCCAGCAGTGAATGGCCCTATGGCTACACCTTC.

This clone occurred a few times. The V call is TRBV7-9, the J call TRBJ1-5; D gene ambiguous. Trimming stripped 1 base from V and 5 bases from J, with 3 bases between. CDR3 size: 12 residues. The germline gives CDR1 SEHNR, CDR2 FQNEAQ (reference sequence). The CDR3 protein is CASSLEDQPQHF. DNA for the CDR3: TGTGCCAGCAGCTTAGAGGATCAGCCCCAGCATTTT.

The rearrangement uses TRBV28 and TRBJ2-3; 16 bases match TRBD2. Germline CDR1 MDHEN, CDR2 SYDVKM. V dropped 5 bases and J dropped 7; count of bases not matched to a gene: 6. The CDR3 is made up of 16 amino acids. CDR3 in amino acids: CASSQGLAGGLNTQYF. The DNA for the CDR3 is TGTGCCAGCAGTCAGGGACTAGCGGGGGGGCTAAATACGCAGTATTTT. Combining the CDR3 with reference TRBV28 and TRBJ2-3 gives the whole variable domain DVKVTQSSRYLVKRTGEKVFLECVQDMDHENMFWYRQDPGLGLRLIYFSYDVKMKEKGDIPEGYSVSREKKERFSLILESASTNQTSMYLCASSQGLAGGLNTQYFGPGTRLTVL.

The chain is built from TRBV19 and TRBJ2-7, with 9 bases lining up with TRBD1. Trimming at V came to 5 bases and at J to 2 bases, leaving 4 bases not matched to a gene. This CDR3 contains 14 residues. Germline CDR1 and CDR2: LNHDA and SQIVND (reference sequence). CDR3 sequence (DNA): TGTGCCAGTAGTCTTGGACAGGGGACCTACGAGCAGTACTTC. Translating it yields CASSLGQGTYEQYF.

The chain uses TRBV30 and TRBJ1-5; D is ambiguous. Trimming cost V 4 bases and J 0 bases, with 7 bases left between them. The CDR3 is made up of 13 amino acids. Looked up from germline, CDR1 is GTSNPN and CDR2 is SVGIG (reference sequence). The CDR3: CAWNLDSNQPQHF. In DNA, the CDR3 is TGTGCCTGGAACTTGGATAGCAATCAGCCCCAGCATTTT.

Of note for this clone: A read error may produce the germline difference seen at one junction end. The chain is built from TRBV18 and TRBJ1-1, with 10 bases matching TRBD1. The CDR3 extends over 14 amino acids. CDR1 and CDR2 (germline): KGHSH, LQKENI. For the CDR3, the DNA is TGTGCCAGCTCACAGGGACAGGGGAGGACTGAAGCTTGCTTT. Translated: CASSQGQGRTEACF.

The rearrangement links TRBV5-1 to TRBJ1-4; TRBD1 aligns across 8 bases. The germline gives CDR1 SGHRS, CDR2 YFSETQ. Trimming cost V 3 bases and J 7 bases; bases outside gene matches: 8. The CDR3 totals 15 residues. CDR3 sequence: CASSYSGTGGEKLFF. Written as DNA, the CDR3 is TGCGCCAGCAGCTACTCCGGGACAGGAGGTGAAAAACTGTTTTTT.